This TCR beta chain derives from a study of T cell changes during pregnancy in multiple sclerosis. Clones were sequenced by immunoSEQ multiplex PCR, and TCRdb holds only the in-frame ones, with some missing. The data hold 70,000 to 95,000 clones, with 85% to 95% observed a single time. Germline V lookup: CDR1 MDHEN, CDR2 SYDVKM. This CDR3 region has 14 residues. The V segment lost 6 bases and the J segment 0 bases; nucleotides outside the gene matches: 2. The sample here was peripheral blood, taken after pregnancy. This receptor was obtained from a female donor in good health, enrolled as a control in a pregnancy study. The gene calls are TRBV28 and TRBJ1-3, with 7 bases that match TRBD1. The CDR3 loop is CASSRDSSGNTIYF. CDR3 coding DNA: TGTGCCAGCAGCAGGGACAGCTCTGGAAACACCATATATTTT. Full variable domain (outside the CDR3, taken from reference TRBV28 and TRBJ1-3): DVKVTQSSRYLVKRTGEKVFLECVQDMDHENMFWYRQDPGLGLRLIYFSYDVKMKEKGDIPEGYSVSREKKERFSLILESASTNQTSMYLCASSRDSSGNTIYFGEGSWLTVV.